This paragraph reports one TCR beta chain. Its antigen is as yet unknown. The sample is drawn from a study of cytomegalovirus exposure and HLA in healthy donors. General study points: It has been reported that TCR beta sequences accurately predicted the HLA-A and HLA-B alleles of most subjects. V- and J-gene trimming of TCR beta was linked (in a later analysis) to a missense DCLRE1C variant. HLA allele associations emerged for 15,000 to 20,000 TCR beta sequences in a later analysis, at 0.05 false discovery rate.

The germline CDR1 and CDR2 sequences are MNHEY and SVGAGI. The CDR3 covers 13 residues. Unmatched junction bases numbered 5, after V lost 2 bases and J lost 8 bases. Primers included in the PCR were 60 Vbeta and 13 Jbeta primers. Measured with immunoSEQ multiplex PCR; TCRdb has only the in-frame clones, and not every one. The sample's table shows roughly 39,000 clones. The J gene is TRBJ1-2, the V gene TRBV6-5; 7 positions agree with TRBD1. The sequence derives from a man aged 25 to 45 in good health and CMV-seronegative. Input material: PBMCs. CDR3 in amino acids: CASSYKQGQGYTF. CDR3 bases: TGTGCCAGCAGTTACAAGCAGGGACAGGGCTACACCTTC.